Here is one T cell receptor beta chain with its context. V shed 1 base and J shed 5 bases, with 11 bases lying between them. In germline, CDR1 is GTSNPN, CDR2 SVGIG (reference sequence). The CDR3 extends over 13 amino acids. This sample is part of a study of blood T cell repertoires in COVID-19. Study information: Samples came from the United States, Italy and Spain, spanning acute and convalescent COVID-19.

Profiled with immunoSEQ multiplex PCR; TCRdb holds only in-frame clones, not every one. Seen here are fewer than 400,000 clones, 80% to 90% observed once, and the top ten hold about 2.7%. Sequenced sample: peripheral blood. This TCR was recovered from a man aged 25 to 45 with active or convalescent COVID-19. The rearrangement uses TRBV30 and TRBJ1-1; no firm D call. The CDR3 bases are TGTGCCTGGAGTGGTCTGACGGGGACTGAAGCTTTCTTT. It translates to CAWSGLTGTEAFF.